The 22 T cell receptor beta chains below were found in one sample sequenced in a study of control samples from healthy donors and cancer patients. Assay: immunoSEQ multiplex PCR; the TCRdb copy retains only in-frame clones and omits some. Here the sample spans over 100,000 clones, roughly 92% being singletons. Sequencing was done on a sample of blood. The receptors shown here come from a man aged 18 to 35 in good health.

This rearrangement joins TRBV10-2 to TRBJ2-3, with 7 bases fitting TRBD2. V lost 2 bases to trimming and J lost 2 bases; unmatched junction nucleotides: 4. The CDR3 is 15 amino acids. Germline V CDR1 and CDR2: WSHSY, SAAADI. In DNA form, the CDR3 reads TGCGCCAGCAGTGAGACTAGCGCAGACACAGATACGCAGTATTTT. This gives the protein CASSETSADTDTQYF.

Here the CDR3 reads CASSYSGAEEKLFF. The DNA of the CDR3 is TGTGCCAGCAGTTACTCTGGGGCAGAGGAAAAACTGTTTTTT. The chain recombines TRBV6-5 with TRBJ1-4; perhaps TRBD1 as D (5 bases). Trimming took 0 bases from V and 8 from J, leaving 10 bases between them. CDR3 length: 14 residues. Germline V CDR1 and CDR2: MNHEY, SVGAGI.

V gene TRBV2 combines with J gene TRBJ2-6; D is undetermined. V dropped 2 bases and J dropped 2 bases, with 7 bases sitting between them. The CDR3 is made up of 15 amino acids. From germline, CDR1 is SNHLY and CDR2 FYNNEI. This CDR3 reads CASSESGAGANVLTF. In DNA form, the CDR3 reads TGTGCCAGCAGTGAATCGGGCGCTGGGGCCAACGTCCTGACTTTC.

This clone occurred once. This sequence joins TRBV5-6 and TRBJ2-6; D not resolved. In germline, CDR1 is SGHDT, CDR2 YYEEEE. The V and J ends lost 5 bases and 2 bases respectively, with 5 bases between them. The CDR3 covers 13 residues. The CDR3 protein is CASRRPGANVLTF. CDR3 sequence (DNA): TGTGCCAGCAGGCGACCTGGGGCCAACGTCCTGACTTTC.

This clone has just a few counts. The J gene is TRBJ2-3, the V gene TRBV9; D may be TRBD1 or TRBD2 (6 bases each). The CDR3 sequence is 15 residues long. Trimming pared 0 bases from V and 3 bases from J, leaving 11 bases between. CDR1 SGDLS and CDR2 YYNGEE come from the germline V gene. The CDR3 protein is CASSVGIGGTDTQYF. CDR3 bases: TGTGCCAGCAGCGTAGGGATAGGGGGGACAGATACGCAGTATTTT.

The V and J genes are TRBV15 and TRBJ1-3; D is unclear. CDR1 is LNHNV, CDR2 YYDKDF, per germline (reference sequence). The CDR3 loop spans 17 amino acids. Trimming left V 1 base short and J 1 base short, with 14 bases between. The CDR3 DNA sequence: TGTGCCACCAGCAGAGTTTCCAACCGTCGGTCTGGAAACACCATATATTTT. Amino acids: CATSRVSNRRSGNTIYF.

The chain carries TRBV5-4 and TRBJ2-1, with a tentative D call TRBD2 (5 bases). V lost 4 bases and J 3 bases, leaving 11 bases between the germline ends. Germline CDR1 reads SGHNT; CDR2 reads YYREEE (reference sequence). The CDR3 has 14 residues. Here the CDR3 DNA reads TGTGCCAGCAGCCCCGCTAGCAACTACAATGAGCAGTTCTTC. It translates to CASSPASNYNEQFF.

J is TRBJ2-1 and V is TRBV30; 8 bases fit TRBD2. Per germline, CDR1 GTSNPN and CDR2 SVGIG (reference sequence). Losses at the gene ends were 7 bases for V and 6 bases for J; bases not matched to a gene: 11. The CDR3 totals 14 residues. The CDR3 is CALKPGTSRNEQFF. CDR3 coding DNA: TGTGCCTTGAAACCGGGGACTAGTCGCAATGAGCAGTTCTTC. The variable domain in full, with the rest retrieved from reference TRBV30 and TRBJ2-1, is SQTIHQWPATLVQPVGSPLSLECTVEGTSNPNLYWYRQAAGRGLQLLFYSVGIGQISSEVPQNLSASRPQDRQFILSSKKLLLSDSGFYLCALKPGTSRNEQFFGPGTRLTVL.

The chain links TRBV5-3 to TRBJ2-5, with D possibly TRBD2 on 5 matching bases. TRBV5-3 is reported as an ORF; its role is uncertain. The CDR3 runs 12 residues. Trimming removed 0 bases at V and 6 bases at J, with 6 bases between. In nucleotides, the CDR3 is TGTGCCAGAAGCTTGGGGGAGAAGACCCAGTACTTC. Amino acid sequence: CARSLGEKTQYF.

This chain links TRBV3-1 (or the pseudogene TRBV3-2) with TRBJ2-1, with 7 positions matching TRBD1. This CDR3 is 16 amino acids long. Germline V gives CDR1 LGHDT, CDR2 YNNKEL (reference sequence). With V trimmed by 6 bases and J by 4 bases, 12 bases remained unmatched. The CDR3 DNA reads as TGTGCCAGCAGGCTTAGACAGGGATACCCTTACAATGAGCAGTTCTTC. This codes for CASRLRQGYPYNEQFF.

The chain uses TRBV2 and TRBJ2-2; TRBD2 aligns across 7 bases. The trim removed 6 bases at V and 1 base at J, leaving 2 bases unmatched. The CDR3 is 14 residues long. Germline lookup yields CDR1 SNHLY and CDR2 FYNNEI. The DNA of the CDR3 is TGTGCCAGCAGGGCGGGGGTGAACACCGGGGAGCTGTTTTTT. Its protein product is CASRAGVNTGELFF.

V and J are TRBV7-2 and TRBJ2-5; no firm D call. V was shortened by 5 bases and J by 1 base, with 8 bases between the two germline ends. The CDR3 is 13 residues long. The V gene's germline CDR1 is SGHTA and CDR2 FQGNSA. Here the CDR3 reads CASSLRVQETQYF. The DNA for the CDR3 is TGTGCCAGCAGCCTCCGGGTCCAAGAGACCCAGTACTTC.

The chain employs TRBV9 and TRBJ2-3; D gene ambiguous. Germline CDR1 reads SGDLS; CDR2 reads YYNGEE. The CDR3 is 16 amino acids. V dropped 0 bases and J dropped 2 bases, with 13 bases sitting between them. This CDR3 is CASSVEGLDLTDTQYF. The CDR3 coding sequence is TGTGCCAGCAGCGTAGAAGGCTTGGACCTCACAGATACGCAGTATTTT. Full variable domain (rest looked up from reference TRBV9 and TRBJ2-3): DSGVTQTPKHLITATGQRVTLRCSPRSGDLSVYWYQQSLDQGLQFLIQYYNGEERAKGNILERFSAQQFPDLHSELNLSSLELGDSALYFCASSVEGLDLTDTQYFGPGTRLTVL.

This sequence joins TRBV2 and TRBJ2-5; D tentatively fits TRBD1 or TRBD2 (5 bases each). This CDR3 is built from 14 residues. Germline CDR1 reads SNHLY; CDR2 reads FYNNEI. V was trimmed by 6 bases and J by 5 bases, leaving 16 bases between them. CDR3 sequence reads: CASSAGTVGETQYF. As DNA, the CDR3 is TGTGCCAGCAGCGCCGGGACCGTGGGGGAGACCCAGTACTTC.

The genes are TRBV27 and TRBJ1-1, with 7 bases aligning to TRBD1. With 5 bases clipped from V and 4 bases from J, the junction kept 10 bases outside the gene matches. The CDR3 consists of 15 residues. Germline V lookup: CDR1 MNHEY, CDR2 SMNVEV (reference sequence). The CDR3, as DNA: TGTGCCAGCAGTACCCGGACAGGCCCGGGCACTGAAGCTTTCTTT. Protein sequence: CASSTRTGPGTEAFF.

V usage is TRBV10-3 and J usage is TRBJ1-3; the D gene is possibly TRBD1 (5 bases). V lost 7 bases and J 2 bases, leaving 15 bases between the germline ends. This CDR3 region has 15 residues. CDR1 is ENHRY and CDR2 is SYGVKD in the germline V gene. CDR3 coding DNA: TGTGCCATCAAATCAGGGCGGGGCACTGGAAACACCATATATTTT. Translated, it gives CAIKSGRGTGNTIYF.

V is TRBV3-1 (or the pseudogene TRBV3-2) and J is TRBJ1-5, with 7 bases fitting TRBD1. V gave up 1 base and J gave up 2 bases; unmatched junction bases: 5. The germline CDR1 and CDR2 sequences are LGHDT and YNNKEL (reference sequence). This CDR3 spans 16 amino acids. CDR3 DNA: TGTGCCAGCAGCCAAGGGGACAGTAGGGGCAATCAGCCCCAGCATTTT. Its protein is CASSQGDSRGNQPQHF.

The chain combines TRBV6-5 with TRBJ1-1; D unresolved. The length of the CDR3 is 13 residues. Germline values: CDR1 MNHEY, CDR2 SVGAGI. V lost 11 bases and J lost 3, with 16 bases in between. In DNA, the CDR3 is TGTGCCGTCAATAGGGATTCGTACACTGAAGCTTTCTTT. Protein: CAVNRDSYTEAFF.

The gene calls are TRBV6-5 and TRBJ1-6, with D possibly TRBD1 on 5 matching bases. Germline V CDR1 and CDR2: MNHEY, SVGAGI. The V end lost 7 bases, the J end lost 7 bases, and 8 bases lay between the germline ends. CDR3 size: 12 residues. The CDR3 protein is CASTPGNSPLHF. CDR3 DNA: TGTGCCAGCACCCCAGGGAATTCACCCCTCCACTTT.

The chain has TRBV9 and TRBJ1-6; D unresolved. The germline V and J ends were trimmed by 4 bases and 0 bases, with 2 bases remaining between them. This CDR3 spans 13 amino acids. The V gene's germline CDR1 is SGDLS and CDR2 YYNGEE. CDR3: CASSSSYNSPLHF. CDR3 DNA: TGTGCCAGCAGCTCCTCCTATAATTCACCCCTCCACTTT.

J is TRBJ1-2 and V is TRBV5-4; D not resolved. CDR3 length: 16 residues. The germline V gene encodes CDR1 SGHNT and CDR2 YYREEE (reference sequence). V lost 5 bases, J lost 6 bases, and 23 bases lay in between. CDR3 nucleotide sequence: TGTGCCAGCAGTATTCAAACTACCACCGGGGAGGATGGCTACACCTTC. It specifies CASSIQTTTGEDGYTF.

The CDR3 loop is CASSLDRGFSEQYF. The CDR3 region has the DNA TGCGCCAGCAGCTTGGATAGGGGCTTCTCCGAGCAGTACTTC. The chain couples TRBV5-1 to TRBJ2-7, with D perhaps TRBD1 (5 bases). V was shortened by 0 bases and J by 6 bases, with 13 bases between the two germline ends. Germline V CDR1 and CDR2: SGHRS, YFSETQ. The CDR3 is made up of 14 amino acids.